Many counts were recorded for the clone carrying this T cell receptor beta chain. The antigen remains unidentified. The source of the sample is a study of identical twins. Study-level results: Compared with models, monozygotic twins showed more out-of-frame TCR alpha sharing. Carriage of fewer insertions was seen in abundant cord blood beta clonotypes, whereas memory repertoires showed none.

Carrying unique molecular identifiers, the cDNA also gained a universal primer site through template switching. TCRdb reprocessed the 5' RACE reads with MiXCR, giving one entry per CDR3 protein. The sample includes 1.5 million to 2 million distinct CDR3 sequences, more than 30% of them seen just once. Sample: cord blood. The receptor was isolated from a newborn girl in good health.

This chain's CDR3 is CASSWTGDSNQPQHF. CDR3 DNA: TGTGCCAGCTCTTGGACAGGGGACAGCAATCAGCCCCAGCATTTT. The gene calls are TRBV3-1 and TRBJ1-5; TRBD1 matches at 9 bases. The CDR3 spans 15 residues. Germline-derived CDR1 and CDR2 are LGHDT and YNNKEL (reference sequence). V lost 8 bases to trimming and J lost 1 base; unmatched junction nucleotides: 6.